This TCR beta chain was identified during a study of cytomegalovirus exposure and HLA in healthy donors. Study-wide background: About 180 million T cells yielded some 100 million unique TCR beta sequences, as an earlier analysis found. Tens of millions of unique TCR sequences came from HLA-typed donors in an early release.

The PCR contained 60 Vbeta and 13 Jbeta primers. Profiled with immunoSEQ multiplex PCR; TCRdb holds only in-frame clones, not every one. Of roughly 89,000 clones detected, around 81% appear once; the ten largest clones hold under 2%. The CDR3 is 20 amino acids. V lost 4 bases and J 0 bases, leaving 25 bases between the germline ends. In germline, CDR1 is SNHLY, CDR2 FYNNEI. Only a few counts were recorded for this clone. Its antigen remains unknown. General observations from the study: The authors considered a cluster of highly shared sequence variants likely to be a sequencing artifact.

This TCR was sampled from a woman in her 30s in good health and CMV-seronegative. The sequencing sample was made of PBMCs. The V gene is TRBV2, the J gene TRBJ2-1; D may be TRBD2 (6 bases). The CDR3 nucleotides are TGTGCCAGCAGTGGGGCGGCGGGATGGGGTTTAGTACGCTCCTACAATGAGCAGTTCTTC. Encoded protein: CASSGAAGWGLVRSYNEQFF.